This T cell receptor beta chain appears in the sequencing data of a study of PD-L1 blockade in urothelial cancer. Study-level information: Chemotherapy regimens numbering 0 to 3 had been given to patients. Median T cell yield from blood was around 140,000. Treatment start was followed by blood analysis at 3 weeks (second dose) and again at 6 weeks.

Each PCR reaction had synthetic TCR analog templates spiked into it. Sequenced by immunoSEQ multiplex PCR; TCRdb stores in-frame clones only, minus some. The repertoire holds approximately 28,000 clones, with about 85% as singletons. Germline V gene lookup returns CDR1 MDHEN and CDR2 SYDVKM. The CDR3 runs 15 residues. V lost 6 bases, J lost 1 base, and 5 bases stayed unmatched. The time point denotes: peripheral blood 6 weeks after treatment start. The V call is TRBV28, the J call TRBJ2-3, with 9 bases that match TRBD2. This TCR was sampled from a man between 65 and 79 years old with urothelial cancer. The source was PBMCs, collected around atezolizumab (anti-PD-L1) treatment. CDR3 sequence (DNA): TGTGCCAGCAGAGGTAGCGGGAGTCGCACAGATACGCAGTATTTT. Protein sequence: CASRGSGSRTDTQYF.